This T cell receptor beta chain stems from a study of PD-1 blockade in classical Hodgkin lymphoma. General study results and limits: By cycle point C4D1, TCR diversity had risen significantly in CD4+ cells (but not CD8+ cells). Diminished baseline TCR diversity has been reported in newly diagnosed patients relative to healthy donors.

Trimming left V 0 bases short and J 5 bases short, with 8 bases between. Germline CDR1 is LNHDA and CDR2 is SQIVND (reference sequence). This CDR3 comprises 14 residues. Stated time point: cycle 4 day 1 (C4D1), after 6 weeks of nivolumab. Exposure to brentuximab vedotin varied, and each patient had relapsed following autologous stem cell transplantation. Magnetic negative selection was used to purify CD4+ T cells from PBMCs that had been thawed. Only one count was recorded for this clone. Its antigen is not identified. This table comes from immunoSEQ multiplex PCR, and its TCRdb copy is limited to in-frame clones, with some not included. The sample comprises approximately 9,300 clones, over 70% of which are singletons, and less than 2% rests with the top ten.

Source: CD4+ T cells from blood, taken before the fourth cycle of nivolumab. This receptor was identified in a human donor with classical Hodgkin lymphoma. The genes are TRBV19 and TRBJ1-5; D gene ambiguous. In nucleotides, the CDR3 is TGTGCCAGTAGTATAGATGGCGGACATCAGCCCCAGCATTTT. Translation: CASSIDGGHQPQHF.